This T cell receptor beta chain is from a study of beta chain features in type 1 diabetes. Study-wide points: Whether TCRB rearrangement is influenced by HLA type was left unresolved in this analysis. Possible PCR preference for shorter templates applied equally to patients and controls. Patients with type 1 diabetes showed fewer VDJ junction insertions and more deletions.

Expressed TCRB transcripts got sequenced, as all isolated RNA was reverse transcribed. TCRdb keeps only in-frame clones here, not all; method: immunoSEQ multiplex PCR. The table includes 390,000 or so clones, roughly 14% detected once. A note on this clone: Its target is unknown.

The trim removed 2 bases at V and 0 bases at J, leaving 1 base unmatched. The CDR3 is 14 residues long. Per germline, CDR1 MGHRA and CDR2 YSYEKL. The sequenced material came from naive CD4+ T cells from blood. This TCR was sampled from a man aged 30 to 45 in good health. This chain joins TRBV4-1 and TRBJ2-7; 7 nucleotides align to TRBD1. CDR3 nucleotide sequence: TGCGCCAGCAGCCAACCAGGGGGCTCCTACGAGCAGTACTTC. Translating gives CASSQPGGSYEQYF.